What follows is one T cell receptor (beta chain) and its context. Its antigen is as yet unknown. CDR3 size: 13 residues. The V gene lost 8 bases and the J gene lost 6 bases, with 16 bases spanning the gap. The germline CDR1 and CDR2 sequences are SNHLY and FYNNEI. This record belongs to a study of T cell repertoires in cytomegalovirus infection. Study-wide background: CMV epitopes used comprised recently identified HLA-C-restricted ones and well-studied HLA-B-restricted ones. Both CMV infection and a matching HLA type were indicated by public TCR beta signatures.

TCRdb processed the reads anew with MiXCR; each CDR3 protein has one entry. The sample contains about 110,000 distinct CDR3 sequences, 25% to 35% of which appear only once. The genes are TRBV2 and TRBJ1-2; D gene ambiguous. The sequence was obtained from a human donor in good health (CMV status not recorded). Some clones in this sample may be carry-over from other donors' samples. Source: CD8+ T cells from cultured PBMCs, taken from culture after CMV antigen stimulation. The CDR3 region is CASGQDLPNGYTF. Here the CDR3 DNA reads TGTGCCAGCGGGCAGGACCTACCTAATGGCTACACCTTC.